This T cell receptor beta chain comes out of a study of CXCR3-negative and CXCR3-positive naive CD8 T cells. The study's findings and limits: CXCR3-positive naive cells had TRB CDR3s that were more hydrophobic than CXCR3-negative naive cells had.

Germline-derived CDR1 and CDR2 are SEHNR and FQNEAQ (reference sequence). This CDR3 region has 12 residues. Points on this clonotype: Antigen: not known.

Via 5' RACE with UMI labels, TRB cDNA libraries were prepared. TCRdb processed the 5' RACE reads again and assigns one entry to each CDR3 protein, with no DNA. This table lists tens of thousands of distinct CDR3 sequences. Triplicate sorting captured roughly 300,000 cells each from every CD8+ T cell subset. The TCR sequence derives from a human donor in good health. Some clones in this sample may be carry-over from other donors' samples. The chain has TRBV7-9 and TRBJ2-1; checking the TCRdb D call of TRBD1 is not possible without DNA. The sequenced material came from naive CXCR3+ CD8+ T cells from blood. Subset in this sample: CD45RO-CCR7+CD27+CD95- naive CD8+ T cells expressing CXCR3 (TNR3+). The CDR3 loop reads CASGQGAFEQFF.